This T cell receptor (beta chain) was recovered during a study of T cells in Graves' hyperthyroidism and ophthalmopathy. Per germline, CDR1 MDHEN and CDR2 SYDVKM. The CDR3 is 15 amino acids. V lost 4 bases to trimming and J lost 0 bases, with 13 bases between them. Study-level results: Median prediction lead before ophthalmopathy onset was about 6.7 months with the model.

With regard to this clonotype: Its specificity is unknown.

The CDR3 regions of TCR beta were amplified from RNA transcripts. An initial round of RT-PCR targeting the TCR CDR3 relied on the HTBI primer set. TCRdb fed the multiplex PCR reads into MiXCR, producing one record per CDR3 protein. The table shows a few hundred thousand distinct CDR3 sequences, with 15% to 17% occurring only once. V and J are TRBV28 and TRBJ2-7; tentative D call: TRBD2 (5 bases). Sequencing was done on a sample of blood. The TCR comes from a woman in her 30s with Graves' hyperthyroidism. The CDR3 spells CASSSRLLGSYEQYF. The CDR3, as DNA: TGTGCCAGCAGTTCCCGCCTACTAGGCTCCTACGAGCAGTACTTC.